These 19 T cell receptor beta chains were sequenced from one sample in a study of cytotoxic CD8 clonotypes in ibrutinib-treated CLL. Assay used: immunoSEQ multiplex PCR; TCRdb lists only in-frame clones, some missing. The repertoire holds roughly 150,000 clones, with 70% to 85% as singletons. The source was PBMCs, collected after 24 months of ibrutinib treatment. The receptors were sampled from a human donor with chronic lymphocytic leukemia.

This chain connects TRBV7-9 to TRBJ1-1; D is possibly TRBD1 (6 bases). Trimming shortened V by 2 bases and J by 2 bases, and 9 bases separated the two germline ends. The germline V gene has CDR1 SEHNR and CDR2 FQNEAQ (reference sequence). This CDR3 spans 14 amino acids. This chain's CDR3 is CASSLQGSNTEAFF. The CDR3 DNA reads TGTGCCAGCAGCTTACAGGGGTCAAACACTGAAGCTTTCTTT.

The chain joins TRBV15 to TRBJ1-4, with D maybe TRBD1 (6 bases). Trimming cost V 5 bases and J 2 bases, with 9 bases left between them. Germline loops: CDR1 LNHNV, CDR2 YYDKDF (reference sequence). The CDR3 sequence is 14 residues long. CDR3 nucleotides: TGTGCCACCAGCCGAGGACAGACTAATGAAAAACTGTTTTTT. Amino acid sequence: CATSRGQTNEKLFF.

This clone was seen only once. The gene calls are TRBV7-9 and TRBJ1-2; D not certain. This CDR3 is built from 14 residues. Looked up from germline, CDR1 is SEHNR and CDR2 is FQNEAQ (reference sequence). Between the trimmed V and J ends, which lost 5 bases and 1 base, there was a span of 11 bases. CDR3 sequence reads: CASSPGGFNYGYTF. In DNA, the CDR3 is TGTGCCAGCAGCCCTGGAGGGTTTAACTATGGCTACACCTTC. Supplemented by reference TRBV7-9 and TRBJ1-2, the full variable domain reads DTGVSQNPRHKITKRGQNVTFRCDPISEHNRLYWYRQTLGQGPEFLTYFQNEAQLEKSRLLSDRFSAERPKGSFSTLEIQRTEQGDSAMYLCASSPGGFNYGYTFGSGTRLTVV.

CDR3: CASSYGAGGYQPQHF. DNA of the CDR3: TGTGCCAGCAGTTACGGGGCAGGGGGGTATCAGCCCCAGCATTTT. The V and J genes are TRBV6-5 and TRBJ1-5, with 7 bases identical to TRBD1. CDR3 length: 15 amino acids. The J segment lost 5 bases and the V segment lost 2 bases, leaving 6 bases of the junction unmatched. Looked up from germline, CDR1 is MNHEY and CDR2 is SVGAGI.

This clone appeared a few times. Other nucleotide sequences from this sample produce the same CDR3. This sequence joins TRBV2 and TRBJ2-3; 7 bases are a match to TRBD1. Germline V lookup: CDR1 SNHLY, CDR2 FYNNEI. CDR3 length equals 15 residues. The V and J ends lost 4 bases and 0 bases, in that order; junction bases with no gene match: 4. The CDR3 reads CASSAGTASTDTQYF. The CDR3 nucleotides read TGTGCCAGCAGTGCGGGGACAGCTAGCACAGATACGCAGTATTTT.

On this clone: Because the CDR3's place on the DNA is in doubt, the DNA is left out and the CDR3 is given as listed by TCRdb. The chain carries TRBV6-1 and TRBJ1-2; the table's TRBD1 call for D was not verified on the DNA. Germline V lookup: CDR1 MNHNS, CDR2 SASEGT. The CDR3 adds up to 15 amino acids, both ends counted. The chain's CDR3 is CASILDRAHNYGYTF.

This sequence joins TRBV19 and TRBJ1-1, with D possibly TRBD1 on 6 matching bases. V was trimmed by 8 bases and J by 7 bases, leaving 14 bases between them. The CDR3 consists of 12 residues. Germline V gene data show CDR1 as LNHDA and CDR2 as SQIVND (reference sequence). CDR3 in amino acids: CASRDTGYEAFF. CDR3 bases: TGTGCCAGTCGAGATACAGGGTATGAAGCTTTCTTT.

The chain joins TRBV5-5 to TRBJ1-2; D gene ambiguous. V lost 4 bases and J 1 base, leaving 8 bases between the germline ends. CDR3 length: 13 amino acids. The germline gives CDR1 SGHKS, CDR2 YYEKEE (reference sequence). The CDR3 loop is CASSGSFNYGYTF. The CDR3 DNA follows: TGTGCCAGCAGCGGAAGTTTTAACTATGGCTACACCTTC. Variable domain in full (rest from reference TRBV5-5 and TRBJ1-2): DAGVTQSPTHLIKTRGQQVTLRCSPISGHKSVSWYQQVLGQGPQFIFQYYEKEERGRGNFPDRFSARQFPNYSSELNVNALLLGDSALYLCASSGSFNYGYTFGSGTRLTVV.

The chain combines TRBV7-9 with TRBJ1-1; tentative D call: TRBD1 (5 bases). The germline CDR1 and CDR2 sequences are SEHNR and FQNEAQ (reference sequence). The length of the CDR3 is 16 residues. Trimming left V 2 bases short and J 2 bases short, with 15 bases between. The CDR3 DNA reads as TGTGCCAGCAGCTTAAAAGGGGCGGGGCCCAACACTGAAGCTTTCTTT. Residues: CASSLKGAGPNTEAFF.

This chain connects TRBV7-3 to TRBJ2-6; possible D gene TRBD1, 6 bases. V lost 1 base and J 0 bases, leaving 10 bases between the germline ends. Looked up from germline, CDR1 is SGHTA and CDR2 is FQGTGA. The CDR3 length is 17 residues. CDR3 sequence: CASSLMGHHSGANVLTF. DNA for the CDR3: TGTGCCAGCAGCTTAATGGGACATCACTCTGGGGCCAACGTCCTGACTTTC.

The gene calls are TRBV29-1 and TRBJ2-1; 7 nucleotides match TRBD2. This CDR3 region has 13 residues. CDR1 and CDR2 from the germline V gene are SQVTM and ANQGSEA. V shed 6 bases, J shed 8 bases, and the junction held 10 bases outside the gene matches. DNA of the CDR3: TGCAGCGTCGAGCGGGATTTGGGGGATGAGCAGTTCTTC. Translating gives CSVERDLGDEQFF.

The genes are TRBV2 and TRBJ1-2; tentative D call: TRBD1 (5 bases). Trimming cost V 7 bases and J 6 bases, with 12 bases left between them. CDR3 length: 12 residues. Per the germline V gene, CDR1 is SNHLY and CDR2 is FYNNEI. CDR3: CASKNGGNGYTF. CDR3 DNA sequence: TGTGCCAGCAAAAATGGGGGAAATGGCTACACCTTC.

CDR3: CATSRGVGRYEQYF. The CDR3 DNA reads TGTGCCACCAGCAGAGGAGTCGGACGATACGAGCAGTACTTC. The chain is built from TRBV15 and TRBJ2-7; D is ambiguous. V lost 1 base to trimming and J lost 4 bases, with 11 bases between them. This CDR3 has 14 residues. The germline V gene encodes CDR1 LNHNV and CDR2 YYDKDF (reference sequence).

This clone rates as large. One junction end does not reproduce the germline sequence, and a read error may be involved. The V and J genes are TRBV27 and TRBJ2-7; 10 bases are shared with TRBD2. The CDR3 sequence is 13 residues long. Germline V CDR1 and CDR2: MNHEY, SMNVEV (reference sequence). The CDR3 is CASSPTLAGERSF. The CDR3 region has the DNA TGTGCCAGCAGTCCGACCCTAGCGGGAGAGCGGAGCTTC.

V is TRBV5-1 and J is TRBJ2-1, with 11 bases aligning to TRBD2. This CDR3 comprises 15 residues. CDR1 is SGHRS and CDR2 is YFSETQ in the germline V gene. The junction had 4 bases not matched to a gene; V was cut back by 4 bases and J by 4 bases. CDR3 nucleotide sequence: TGCGCCAGCAGCCCGACTAGCGGGAATTACAATGAGCAGTTCTTC. Translation: CASSPTSGNYNEQFF.

The chain employs TRBV7-9 and TRBJ2-5, with D perhaps TRBD1 (6 bases). CDR3 size: 18 residues. The germline V gene has CDR1 SEHNR and CDR2 FQNEAQ (reference sequence). V shed 7 bases and J shed 1 base, with 25 bases lying between them. The DNA for the CDR3 is TGTGCCAGCACCCTTGGACGTACAGGGATTCCTGCCCAAGAGACCCAGTACTTC. It specifies CASTLGRTGIPAQETQYF. Drawing the rest from reference TRBV7-9 and TRBJ2-5, the complete variable domain is DTGVSQNPRHKITKRGQNVTFRCDPISEHNRLYWYRQTLGQGPEFLTYFQNEAQLEKSRLLSDRFSAERPKGSFSTLEIQRTEQGDSAMYLCASTLGRTGIPAQETQYFGPGTRLLVL.

This sequence joins TRBV7-2 and TRBJ1-5; 7 nucleotides align to TRBD1. Losses at the gene ends were 5 bases for V and 1 base for J; bases not matched to a gene: 2. There are 14 residues in the CDR3. The germline V gene has CDR1 SGHTA and CDR2 FQGNSA. The CDR3 loop reads CASSRQGSNQPQHF. As DNA, the CDR3 is TGTGCCAGCAGCCGACAGGGAAGCAATCAGCCCCAGCATTTT.

V is TRBV19 and J is TRBJ2-1; TRBD1 or TRBD2 may be the D gene (5 bases each). Germline V gene data show CDR1 as LNHDA and CDR2 as SQIVND (reference sequence). There are 13 residues in the CDR3. The ends were cut back, 3 bases at V and 8 bases at J, with 11 bases in the middle. The CDR3 is CASSIPSGHEQFF. The DNA of the CDR3 is TGTGCCAGTAGTATCCCATCGGGACATGAGCAGTTCTTC.

This clone turned up a few times. The chain links TRBV2 to TRBJ2-1, with 7 positions matching TRBD2. CDR3 length: 16 amino acids. The V gene end was trimmed by 5 bases and the J gene end by 4 bases; junction bases not matched to a gene: 11. Germline V gene sequence: CDR1 SNHLY, CDR2 FYNNEI. CDR3 coding DNA: TGTGCCAGCAGTCCGAATCTAGCGCGGGGGTACAATGAGCAGTTCTTC. Its translation is CASSPNLARGYNEQFF.